This T cell receptor beta chain comes out of a study of CD8+CD57+ T cells in acquired aplastic anemia. Overall study: On average, sorted CD4+ and CD8+ cells gave approximately 3 ug of DNA. Study-level results: Comparison of patients with controls identified approximately 28 shared CD8+ CDR3 sequences.

This clonotype was seen at least ten times. Its specificity is unknown. CD8+CD57+ cell expansion had been shown by flow cytometry in patients chosen for sequencing. Each patient had severe acquired aplastic anemia. Template material for TCR beta VDJ and CDR3 profiling consisted of genomic DNA. A single record per CDR3 protein comes from TCRdb applying MiXCR to the reads. The repertoire holds 200,000 to 250,000 distinct CDR3 sequences, with more than 40% as singletons. CDR1 is LNHDA and CDR2 is SQIVND in the germline V gene (reference sequence). V gave up 3 bases and J gave up 5 bases, with 22 bases separating them. The CDR3 has 17 residues.

Sequencing was performed on sorted CD4+, CD8+, or CD8+CD57+ T cells (not recorded which) from PBMCs. The receptor was isolated from a human donor with aplastic anemia. The rearrangement uses TRBV19 and TRBJ1-2; D may be TRBD1 (5 bases). The CDR3 is CASSIFRDFKGRYGYTF. The CDR3 DNA follows: TGTGCCAGTAGTATTTTCCGGGACTTCAAAGGAAGATATGGCTACACCTTC.